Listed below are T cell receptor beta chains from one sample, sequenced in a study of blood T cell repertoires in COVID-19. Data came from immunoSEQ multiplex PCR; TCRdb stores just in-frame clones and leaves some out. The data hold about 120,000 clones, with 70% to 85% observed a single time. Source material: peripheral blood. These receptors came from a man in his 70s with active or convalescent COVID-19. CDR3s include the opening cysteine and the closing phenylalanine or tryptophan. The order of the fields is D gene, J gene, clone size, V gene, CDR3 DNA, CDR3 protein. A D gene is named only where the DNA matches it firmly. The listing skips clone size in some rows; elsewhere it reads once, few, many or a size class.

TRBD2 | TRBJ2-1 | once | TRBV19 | TGTGCCAGTAGCGCTTATACGAGGAGCGGGAGGGCCAGGTGGGAGCAGTTCTTC | CASSAYTRSGRARWEQFF
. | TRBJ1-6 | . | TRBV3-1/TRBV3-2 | TGTGCCAGCAGCCAAGAATCTCGGACACGGAATTCACCCCTCCACTTT | CASSQESRTRNSPLHF
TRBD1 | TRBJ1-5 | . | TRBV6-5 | TGTGCCAGCAGTCCCCGACAGGGGCTGAATCAGCCCCAGCATTTT | CASSPRQGLNQPQHF
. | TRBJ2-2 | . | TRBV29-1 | TGCAGCGGTAGCAGGGGCTTGGGCGGGGAGCTGTTTTTT | CSGSRGLGGELFF
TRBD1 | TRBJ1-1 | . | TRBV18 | TGTGCCAGCTCACTAGACAGGGTCACCACTGAAGCTTTCTTT | CASSLDRVTTEAFF
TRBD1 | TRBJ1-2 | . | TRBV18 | TGTGCCAGCTCACGTCAGGGGGAAACCTATGGCTACACCTTC | CASSRQGETYGYTF
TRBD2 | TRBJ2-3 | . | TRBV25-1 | TGTGCCAGCAGTGAATCGCGGGGGGGCACAGATACGCAGTATTTT | CASSESRGGTDTQYF
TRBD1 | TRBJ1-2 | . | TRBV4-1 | TGCGCCAGCAGCACTAGGGACAGGGAGTATGGCTACACCTTC | CASSTRDREYGYTF
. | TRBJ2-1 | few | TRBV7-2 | TGTGCCAGCCAGACGGCTAGCGAGTACAATGAGCAGTTCTTC | CASQTASEYNEQFF
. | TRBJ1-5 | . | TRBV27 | TGTGCCAGCAGCTTGGGCCAGGGGATAATTCAGCCCCAGCATTTT | CASSLGQGIIQPQHF
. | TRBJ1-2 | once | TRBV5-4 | TGTGCCAGCAGCTACATTAACTATGGCTACACCTTC | CASSYINYGYTF
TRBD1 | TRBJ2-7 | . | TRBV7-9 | TGTGCCAGCAGCTTAGGAGTGGGACAGGGGGGACTCCCGCAGTACTTC | CASSLGVGQGGLPQYF
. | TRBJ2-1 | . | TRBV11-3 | TGTGCCAGCAGCCGGGCGGGCACTCTCAACTACAATGAGCAGTTCTTC | CASSRAGTLNYNEQFF
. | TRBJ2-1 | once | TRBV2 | TGTGCCAGCAGTGAACCCTCGGGATTCTATGAGCAGTTCTTC | CASSEPSGFYEQFF
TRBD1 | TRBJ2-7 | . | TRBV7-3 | TGTGCCAGCAGCCCAGGGACAGGGGCCGAGCAGTACTTC | CASSPGTGAEQYF
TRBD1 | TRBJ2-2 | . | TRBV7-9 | TGTGCCAGCAGCTTAGAGCGGACAGGGGGCGCGAACACCGGGGAGCTGTTTTTT | CASSLERTGGANTGELFF
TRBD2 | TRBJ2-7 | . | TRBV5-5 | TGTGCCAGCAGTCGGACTAGCGGACCGTACGAGCAGTACTTC | CASSRTSGPYEQYF
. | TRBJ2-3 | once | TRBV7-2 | TGTGCCAGCATGAGGGGGTTCACAGATACGCAGTATTTT | CASMRGFTDTQYF
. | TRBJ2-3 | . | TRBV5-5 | TGTGCCAGCAGCTTGGGGGACATCACAGATACGCAGTATTTT | CASSLGDITDTQYF
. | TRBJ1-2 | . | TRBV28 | TGTGCCAGCACCCCCTCCCTCGGGTATGGCTACACCTTC | CASTPSLGYGYTF
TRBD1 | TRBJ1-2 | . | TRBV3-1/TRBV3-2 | TGTGCCAGCAGCCAAGGGGACAGGCCTTCCTATGGCTACACCTTC | CASSQGDRPSYGYTF
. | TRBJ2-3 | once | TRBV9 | TGTGCCAGCAGCGGATCGCTACAGGGTACGCAGTATTTT | CASSGSLQGTQYF